The present T cell receptor (beta chain) was sequenced within a study of OX40 agonist ivuxolimab in advanced cancers. As for the study more broadly: Ivuxolimab was an agonistic, fully human IgG2 monoclonal antibody directed against OX40 (CD134), a costimulatory receptor. Intravenous ivuxolimab was administered to patients every 2 weeks at six dose levels: 0.01, 0.1, 0.3, 1.5, 3 and 10 mg/kg. Of the approximately 50 dose-escalation patients, hepatocellular carcinoma was present in about 20, melanoma in approximately 15, renal cell carcinoma in 9 and head and neck cancer in 9. A male proportion of approximately 83% and a mean age of approximately 62 years, ranging from roughly 20 to 80, were recorded for the dose-escalation cohort. Prior anti-PD-1, anti-PD-L1 or anti-CTLA-4 therapy was permitted, and about two fifths of dose-escalation patients had received checkpoint inhibitors. Partial responses occurred in three dose-escalation patients, of whom one had hepatocellular carcinoma and two had cutaneous melanoma. The purpose of peripheral TCRbeta sequencing was to test whether ivuxolimab changed TCR sequence diversity and led to clonal T-cell expansion. The paper describes the monotherapy dose-escalation part (N ≈ 49 patients) of the phase I trial of ivuxolimab. Points the paper makes about the study in general: After ivuxolimab, expanded clones were on average more numerous among CD8+ T cells than among CD4+ T cells. Low levels of normalized T-cell clonal expansion were also seen in some patients who did not respond. The antigen specificity of the peripheral T cells that underwent clonal expansion was not determined. In partial responders in the 0.1-3.0 mg/kg groups, normalized peripheral clonal expansion was found to be among the lowest, especially among CD8+ T cells. At doses of 0.1 to 3.0 mg/kg, clonal expansion of both CD4+ and CD8+ T cells in blood was seen between baseline and week 6.

About this clone: Its target antigen remains unknown. Nothing much larger sits one base from this clone, and base qualities are not available.

To sequence the TCRbeta CDR3 region, genomic DNA was isolated from the sorted cells. The immunoSEQ Assay was used to sequence the TCRbeta CDR3 regions. As stored in TCRdb, this immuneACCESS dataset retains in-frame rearrangements with V and J assigned. A fraction of the clones does not appear; measured against another copy, unresolved V genes explain less than half of the discrepancy, and the remainder lacks a known reason. The sample data list tens of thousands of clones, and around 85% of these were observed just once. The ten largest clonotypes hold 28% of the sample. The trial excluded patients who had a history of autoimmune disease or were on systemic immunosuppression. Peripheral blood for TCR sequencing was collected from all dose cohorts at baseline, on cycle 4 day 1, and on cycle 7 day 1. The samples were drawn from a first-in-human, open-label, multicenter phase I dose-escalation trial of ivuxolimab. The trial enrolled adults with locally advanced or metastatic head and neck squamous cell, hepatocellular, melanoma or renal cell carcinoma. Before TCR sequencing, CD4+ T cells and CD8+ T cells were sorted from peripheral blood as separate populations.

This sample comprised CD4+ or CD8+ T cells sorted from blood, obtained in a trial of the OX40 agonist ivuxolimab. This clonotype was obtained from an adult with an advanced solid tumor such as melanoma, head and neck, liver or kidney cancer.

The CDR3 region: CASSQTSGGPEQYF. The base sequence is TGTGCCAGCAGCCAAACTAGCGGGGGCCCCGAGCAGTACTTC. The V and J genes are TRBV4-2 and TRBJ2-7, and 11 junctional nucleotides match TRBD2. Measured from the cysteine to the phenylalanine, the CDR3 is 14 residues long. This entry keeps only the CDR3 DNA: 42 bases, framed from base 1. Based on the germline V gene, the CDR1 and CDR2 sequences are LGHNA and YNFKEQ. Trimming removed 2 bases from V and 6 bases from J; the gene matches leave 3 bases unexplained.